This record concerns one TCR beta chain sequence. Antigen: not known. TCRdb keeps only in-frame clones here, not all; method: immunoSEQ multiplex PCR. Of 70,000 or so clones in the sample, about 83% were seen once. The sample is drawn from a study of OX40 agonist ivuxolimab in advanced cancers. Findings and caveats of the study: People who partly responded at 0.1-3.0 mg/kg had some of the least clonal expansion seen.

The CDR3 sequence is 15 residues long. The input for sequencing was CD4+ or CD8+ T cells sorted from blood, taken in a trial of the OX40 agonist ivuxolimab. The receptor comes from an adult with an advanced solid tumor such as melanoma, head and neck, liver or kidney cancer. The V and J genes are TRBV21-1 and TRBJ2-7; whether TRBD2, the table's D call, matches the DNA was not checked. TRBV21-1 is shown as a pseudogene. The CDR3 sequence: CASSKRERESNEQYF. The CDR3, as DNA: TGTGCCAGCAGCAAAAGGGAGCGGGAGTCCAACGAGCAGTACTTC.